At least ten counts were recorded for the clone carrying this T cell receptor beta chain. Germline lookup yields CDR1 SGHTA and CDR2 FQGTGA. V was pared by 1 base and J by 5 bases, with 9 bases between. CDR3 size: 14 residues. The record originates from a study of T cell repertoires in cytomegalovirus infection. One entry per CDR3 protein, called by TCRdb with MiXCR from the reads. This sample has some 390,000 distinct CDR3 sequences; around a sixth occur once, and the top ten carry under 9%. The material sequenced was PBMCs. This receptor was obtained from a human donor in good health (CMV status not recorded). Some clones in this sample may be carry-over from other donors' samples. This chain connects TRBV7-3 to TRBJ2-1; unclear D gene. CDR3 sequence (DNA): TGTGCCAGCAGCTTAAGCCAGACGAACAATGAGCAGTTCTTC. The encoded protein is CASSLSQTNNEQFF.